The 7 T cell receptor beta chains below were found in one sample sequenced in a study of T cells in Graves' hyperthyroidism and ophthalmopathy. Amplified TCR beta CDR3 regions derived from RNA transcripts. HTBI primers drove first-round RT-PCR of the TCR CDR3. TCRdb independently ran MiXCR on the multiplex PCR reads; one entry per CDR3 protein. The data contain about 350,000 distinct CDR3 sequences, over 11% of them singletons. The material sequenced was blood. These receptors all stem from a woman in her twenties or thirties with Graves' hyperthyroidism.

This clonotype was detected only a few times. The chain is built from TRBV6-2 or TRBV6-3 and TRBJ2-1; D is ambiguous. The CDR3 length is 16 residues. V was cut by 5 bases and J by 0 bases, with 14 bases left in between. The V gene's germline CDR1 is MNHEY and CDR2 SVGEGT. The CDR3: CASSNRTTSSYNEQFF. The CDR3 nucleotides read TGTGCCAGCAGTAACCGTACCACTTCCTCCTACAATGAGCAGTTCTTC.

The chain has TRBV20-1 and TRBJ2-2; D perhaps matches TRBD2 (6 bases). Deletions cut 0 bases from V and 7 bases from J, with 21 bases between. This CDR3 comprises 17 residues. Germline V gene data show CDR1 as DFQATT and CDR2 as SNEGSKA (reference sequence). CDR3 bases: TGCAGTGCTAGAGATCTAGGAGGGGCGGGCCATGGCGGGGAGCTGTTTTTT. Translating gives CSARDLGGAGHGGELFF.

This clonotype came up many times. J is TRBJ2-3 and V is TRBV6-2 or TRBV6-3, with D maybe TRBD2 (5 bases). The V end lost 3 bases, the J end lost 0 bases, and 10 bases lay between the germline ends. The CDR3 covers 15 residues. Germline CDR1 is MNHEY and CDR2 is SVGEGT. The CDR3 protein is CASSYRRGSTDTQYF. CDR3 sequence (DNA): TGTGCCAGCAGTTATCGACGGGGTAGCACAGATACGCAGTATTTT.

The chain couples TRBV30 to TRBJ2-5; D could derive from TRBD1 or TRBD2 (5 bases each). The CDR3 runs 12 residues. Between the trimmed V and J ends, which lost 4 bases and 5 bases, there was a span of 11 bases. Germline V gene data show CDR1 as GTSNPN and CDR2 as SVGIG (reference sequence). CDR3 nucleotide sequence: TGTGCCTGGAAGAGGGGTTCGGAGACCCAGTACTTC. It translates to CAWKRGSETQYF.

This clonotype was recorded a few times. The CDR3 DNA reads as TGTGCCAGCAGCCAAGAAGTGTCAGGGGATGAGCAGTTCTTC. Translation gives CASSQEVSGDEQFF. V gene TRBV3-1 combines with J gene TRBJ2-1, with D tentatively TRBD1 (6 bases). Trimming took 0 bases from V and 8 from J, leaving 11 bases between them. The CDR3 contains 14 residues. From germline, CDR1 is LGHDT and CDR2 YNNKEL (reference sequence).

The table lists this clonotype with many counts. The chain uses TRBV7-6 and TRBJ2-5; no clear D gene. V was cut by 4 bases and J by 1 base, with 10 bases left in between. Germline lookup yields CDR1 SGHVS and CDR2 FNYEAQ. This CDR3 region has 14 residues. The CDR3 nucleotides read TGTGCCAGCAGCTCTACGGTGGTCCAAGAGACCCAGTACTTC. Translating it yields CASSSTVVQETQYF.

In this sample, this clonotype turned up many times. The chain links TRBV12-3 or TRBV12-4 to TRBJ1-1; 8 bases line up with TRBD1. The length of the CDR3 is 14 residues. V trimming: 2 bases; J trimming: 8 bases; junction bases outside the gene matches: 7. The CDR3 region has the DNA TGTGCCAGCAGTTTATCTAGGAGGACAGGGGAAGCTTTCTTT. This gives the protein CASSLSRRTGEAFF.